This TCR beta chain was recorded in a study of T cell changes during pregnancy in multiple sclerosis. V lost 5 bases, J lost 7 bases, and 14 bases lay in between. This CDR3 contains 13 residues. Germline V gene lookup returns CDR1 WSHSY and CDR2 SAAADI. The repertoire was sequenced with immunoSEQ multiplex PCR; TCRdb's copy has only in-frame clones and lacks some. The table has some 40,000 clones, almost 95% seen once. Sequencing was carried out using peripheral blood. The chain links TRBV10-2 to TRBJ1-2; a possible D gene is TRBD1 (6 bases). The sequence was collected from a female donor with multiple sclerosis, enrolled in a pregnancy study. Here the CDR3 reads CASSNRDGSGYTF. The CDR3 DNA follows: TGCGCCAGCAGTAACAGGGACGGCTCTGGCTACACCTTC.